These 26 T cell receptor beta chains were all obtained from the same sample, sequenced in a study of T cells after yellow fever vaccination. TCRdb itself ran the 5' RACE reads through MiXCR, one entry per CDR3 protein. There are some 560,000 distinct CDR3 sequences in the sample; about a sixth occur only once, and 15% to 20% lies in the top ten. The specimen was PBMCs, collected about 5 days after the first yellow fever vaccination. The receptors were gathered from a man between 18 and 35 years old who received the YFV17D yellow fever vaccine.

There are a few counts of this clonotype. V usage is TRBV20-1 and J usage is TRBJ2-5, with TRBD2 matching over 12 bases. The CDR3 has 20 amino acids. Trimming at V came to 0 bases and at J to 2 bases, leaving 16 bases not matched to a gene. Germline CDR1 DFQATT, CDR2 SNEGSKA (reference sequence). The CDR3 nucleotides are TGCAGTGCTAGAGATTTGGGTCGGGCGACTAGCGGGGGACGTCAAGAGACCCAGTACTTC. It encodes CSARDLGRATSGGRQETQYF.

J is TRBJ2-1 and V is TRBV6-1; TRBD1 matches 10 bases. Germline V gene sequence: CDR1 MNHNS, CDR2 SASEGT. The CDR3 is 16 amino acids. V lost 8 bases and J lost 9; bases outside the gene matches: 16. For the CDR3, the DNA is TGTGCCAGCGGGGGGATCCGGACAGGGGGATTGAGTGAGCAGTTCTTC. This translates into CASGGIRTGGLSEQFF.

This clonotype showed up just a few times. The rearrangement joins TRBV7-9 to TRBJ1-2; 8 bases agree with TRBD1. Germline assignment: CDR1 SEHNR and CDR2 FQNEAQ (reference sequence). CDR3 length: 14 residues. J was trimmed by 4 bases and V by 5 bases; bases with no gene match: 6. CDR3 DNA: TGTGCCAGCAGCGGGATCGACAGGGGCTATGGCTACACCTTC. This encodes CASSGIDRGYGYTF.

The rearrangement links TRBV7-2 to TRBJ2-3; TRBD2 matches 10 bases. The V and J ends lost 7 bases and 5 bases, in that order; junction bases with no gene match: 9. The CDR3 is 15 amino acids. CDR1 and CDR2 (germline): SGHTA, FQGNSA. The CDR3 region is CASTSPSGGGDTQYF. CDR3 nucleotides: TGTGCCAGCACCTCCCCCAGCGGGGGGGGAGATACGCAGTATTTT.

This clonotype was detected only a few times. V usage is TRBV29-1 and J usage is TRBJ2-3; D may be TRBD2 (6 bases). The CDR3 contains 12 residues. The V and J ends lost 3 bases and 5 bases respectively, with 9 bases between them. The germline CDR1 and CDR2 sequences are SQVTM and ANQGSEA. This CDR3 reads CSVEEGGDTQYF. The CDR3 DNA follows: TGCAGCGTTGAGGAGGGTGGAGATACGCAGTATTTT.

This rearrangement joins TRBV5-1 to TRBJ2-2; 11 bases match TRBD1. V was pared by 5 bases and J by 5 bases, with 8 bases of the junction left unmatched. This CDR3 has 16 residues. Germline CDR1 and CDR2: SGHRS and YFSETQ. CDR3 sequence (DNA): TGCGCCAGCAGTGGGACAGGGGGTGAAAAAACCGGGGAGCTGTTTTTT. Its translation is CASSGTGGEKTGELFF.

This clonotype was seen only a few times. This chain links TRBV4-1 with TRBJ2-2; D is undetermined. Germline V gives CDR1 MGHRA, CDR2 YSYEKL. V lost 3 bases and J 4 bases, leaving 12 bases between the germline ends. The CDR3 sequence is 15 residues long. CDR3 protein: CASSHPLSSTGELFF. The DNA of the CDR3 is TGCGCCAGCAGCCACCCCCTCAGTAGCACCGGGGAGCTGTTTTTT.

The J gene is TRBJ2-4, the V gene TRBV5-6; a weak D match, TRBD1 (6 bases). Germline-derived CDR1 and CDR2 are SGHDT and YYEEEE. The CDR3 extends over 18 amino acids. The germline V and J ends were trimmed by 1 base and 7 bases, with 24 bases remaining between them. CDR3 sequence (DNA): TGTGCCAGCAGCTTGAGGGGGAGACGACGGACGGCAAGGAACATTCAGTACTTC. Protein: CASSLRGRRRTARNIQYF.

The sample holds a few counts of this clonotype. The rearrangement links TRBV20-1 to TRBJ1-2; 8 bases map to TRBD1. CDR3 size: 12 residues. In germline, CDR1 is DFQATT, CDR2 SNEGSKA (reference sequence). J lost 1 base, V lost 6 bases, and 1 base had no gene match. The CDR3 coding sequence is TGCAGTGCACAGGGGGGTAACTATGGCTACACCTTC. This sequence encodes CSAQGGNYGYTF.

The chain links TRBV2 to TRBJ2-3; 14 bases agree with TRBD2. The ends lost 4 bases at V and 6 bases at J; junction bases unmatched: 6. The CDR3 extends over 16 amino acids. Germline values: CDR1 SNHLY, CDR2 FYNNEI. CDR3 nucleotides: TGTGCCAGCAGTGTGACTAGCGGGGGGGCCGATGATACGCAGTATTTT. Encoded protein: CASSVTSGGADDTQYF.

This clonotype was seen ten or more times. The V call is TRBV6-5, the J call TRBJ2-7; D is uncertain. Between the trimmed V and J ends, which lost 0 bases and 0 bases, there was a span of 6 bases. This CDR3 is 14 amino acids long. Per the germline V gene, CDR1 is MNHEY and CDR2 is SVGAGI. CDR3 region: CASSYSPGSYEQYF. CDR3 DNA sequence: TGTGCCAGCAGTTACTCGCCAGGCTCCTACGAGCAGTACTTC.

This clonotype turned up a few times. This chain joins TRBV7-2 and TRBJ2-7; 7 bases align to TRBD2. The CDR3 extends over 15 amino acids. J gave up 1 base and V 2 bases, and 5 bases lay outside the gene matches. Germline CDR1 and CDR2: SGHTA and FQGNSA. This chain's CDR3 is CASSLMASGSYEQYF. The CDR3 nucleotides are TGTGCCAGCAGCTTAATGGCTAGCGGATCCTACGAGCAGTACTTC.

The CDR3 DNA follows: TGCAGTCCACAGGGGACCGGGGCCAACGTCCTGACTTTC. Residues: CSPQGTGANVLTF. The V call is TRBV20-1, the J call TRBJ2-6, with TRBD1 identical over 7 bases. The germline V gene encodes CDR1 DFQATT and CDR2 SNEGSKA (reference sequence). The CDR3 covers 13 residues. Losses at the gene ends were 8 bases for V and 4 bases for J; bases not matched to a gene: 5.

This clonotype was observed at least ten times. The rearrangement links TRBV7-2 to TRBJ2-3; D call uncertain. The CDR3 runs to 12 residues. V dropped 4 bases and J dropped 4 bases, with 6 bases sitting between them. Germline V CDR1 and CDR2: SGHTA, FQGNSA. DNA for the CDR3: TGTGCCAGCAGCTCCTTCGCAGATACGCAGTATTTT. Its protein product is CASSSFADTQYF.

This clonotype was seen only a few times. The chain is built from TRBV4-3 and TRBJ1-4, with a weak D call TRBD1 (5 bases). Per germline, CDR1 LGHNA and CDR2 YSLEER. There are 13 residues in the CDR3. The V gene lost 4 bases and the J gene lost 8 bases, with 11 bases spanning the gap. The CDR3 DNA sequence: TGCGCCAGCAGCCGGAGGGGCGACGAAAAACTGTTTTTT. It yields the protein CASSRRGDEKLFF.

The gene calls are TRBV2 and TRBJ2-3; 7 bases match TRBD1. V dropped 3 bases and J dropped 14; count of bases not matched to a gene: 14. Germline values: CDR1 SNHLY, CDR2 FYNNEI. CDR3 length: 14 residues. DNA for the CDR3: TGTGCCAGCAGTGAGGACCTACCGACAGGGAAGGCGTATTTT. The encoded protein is CASSEDLPTGKAYF.

This clonotype was detected only a few times. The gene calls are TRBV6-2 or TRBV6-3 and TRBJ2-7; perhaps TRBD1 as D (5 bases). Trimming shortened V by 0 bases and J by 0 bases, and 9 bases separated the two germline ends. The CDR3 has 15 residues. Germline CDR1 is MNHEY and CDR2 is SVGEGT. This chain's CDR3 is CASSYSPDSSYEQYV. For the CDR3, the DNA is TGTGCCAGCAGTTACTCCCCTGACAGCTCCTACGAGCAGTACGTC.

The chain combines TRBV7-3 with TRBJ2-5; 7 nucleotides agree with TRBD1. CDR3 size: 16 residues. Germline V gives CDR1 SGHTA, CDR2 FQGTGA. The trim removed 0 bases at V and 1 base at J, leaving 5 bases unmatched. The CDR3 DNA is TGTGCCAGCAGCTTAACGGGGACAGCTCTCCAAGAGACCCAGTACTTC. Translated: CASSLTGTALQETQYF. Looking up the rest from reference TRBV7-3 and TRBJ2-5 gives the full variable domain: GAGVSQTPSNKVTEKGKYVELRCDPISGHTALYWYRQSLGQGPEFLIYFQGTGAADDSGLPNDRFFAVRPEGSVSTLKIQRTERGDSAVYLCASSLTGTALQETQYFGPGTRLLVL.

This clonotype was seen at least ten times. The chain links TRBV18 to TRBJ2-3; D gene unclear. The CDR3 sequence is 12 residues long. The germline V gene has CDR1 KGHSH and CDR2 LQKENI. Trimming cost V 8 bases and J 6 bases, with 12 bases left between them. DNA for the CDR3: TGTGCCAGCAGCCCGTTGGGGGATACGCAGTATTTT. It codes for CASSPLGDTQYF.

The chain carries TRBV7-9 and TRBJ2-2; possibly TRBD2 for D (5 bases). Germline V gene data show CDR1 as SEHNR and CDR2 as FQNEAQ (reference sequence). V was cut by 4 bases and J by 3 bases, with 15 bases left in between. This CDR3 has 16 amino acids. The CDR3 nucleotides are TGTGCCAGCAGCTCCCGGACTTACGGGGACACCGGGGAGCTGTTTTTT. Translated, it gives CASSSRTYGDTGELFF.

The chain couples TRBV6-2 or TRBV6-3 to TRBJ1-5; 9 bases fit TRBD1. This CDR3 is built from 15 residues. V was pared by 4 bases and J by 5 bases, with 6 bases of the junction left unmatched. Germline assignment: CDR1 MNHEY and CDR2 SVGEGT. The CDR3 is CASSFRTGDYQPQHF. The CDR3 DNA is TGTGCCAGCAGTTTTAGGACAGGGGATTATCAGCCCCAGCATTTT.

This clonotype was detected a few times. This chain connects TRBV5-1 to TRBJ2-5; D might be TRBD2 (5 bases). Trimming took off 0 bases at V and 5 bases at J, with 14 bases between the two ends. Germline CDR1 SGHRS, CDR2 YFSETQ. There are 15 residues in the CDR3. This CDR3 reads CASSLGRLAAETQYF. The CDR3 nucleotides read TGCGCCAGCAGCTTGGGTCGGCTAGCTGCTGAGACCCAGTACTTC.

This sequence joins TRBV18 and TRBJ2-3, with 8 bases identical to TRBD1. Per the germline V gene, CDR1 is KGHSH and CDR2 is LQKENI. V shed 6 bases and J 2 bases; nucleotides not matched to a gene: 19. The CDR3 sequence is 19 residues long. CDR3 residues: CASSYDRGEWGRVTDTQYF. The DNA of the CDR3 is TGTGCCAGCTCCTACGACAGGGGAGAATGGGGCCGGGTCACAGATACGCAGTATTTT.

This clonotype was seen a handful of times. This rearrangement joins TRBV3-1 to TRBJ2-7; 7 nucleotides line up with TRBD1. The CDR3 has 14 residues. V dropped 0 bases and J dropped 5; count of bases not matched to a gene: 4. CDR1 LGHDT and CDR2 YNNKEL come from the germline V gene (reference sequence). This chain's CDR3 is CASSQEKGANEQYV. CDR3 coding DNA: TGTGCCAGCAGCCAAGAGAAGGGGGCGAACGAGCAGTACGTC.

The table lists this clonotype with many counts. This chain connects TRBV5-1 to TRBJ2-5; 8 bases fit TRBD2. This CDR3 spans 17 amino acids. CDR1 is SGHRS and CDR2 is YFSETQ in the germline V gene. The V and J ends lost 2 bases and 1 base, in that order; junction bases with no gene match: 10. DNA for the CDR3: TGCGCCAGCAGCTTTGGAAGCGGGGGCCCTTTCCAAGAGACCCAGTACTTC. It encodes CASSFGSGGPFQETQYF.

This clonotype was seen only a few times. The chain joins TRBV4-2 to TRBJ2-7; TRBD2 matches at 7 bases. J gave up 5 bases and V 0 bases, and 4 bases lay outside the gene matches. The CDR3 is 14 amino acids. CDR1 and CDR2 (germline): LGHNA, YNFKEQ. CDR3: CASSQDGGGDEQYF. In DNA, the CDR3 is TGTGCCAGCAGCCAAGATGGTGGGGGGGACGAGCAGTACTTC.